This section outlines one T cell receptor beta chain sequence together with its context. This specimen belongs to a study of blood T cell repertoires in COVID-19. Background on the study: PBMCs, B-cell-depleted T cells, or T cells were the source of the cDNA or gDNA that made up the material.

How the authors handled the data: Amplifying reference gene primers gave estimates of nucleated cell counts. Profiled with immunoSEQ multiplex PCR; TCRdb holds only in-frame clones, not every one. The V and J calls and clone size are taken from that table; D and trimming were inferred from the DNA. The table lists some 340,000 clones, around 83% of them singletons. This receptor was identified in a man between 25 and 39 years old with active or convalescent COVID-19. The specimen was peripheral blood.

DNA of the CDR3: TGTGCCAGCAGTCTGACAGGGGCTGCCTACGAGCAGTACTTC. Residues: CASSLTGAAYEQYF. The rearrangement uses TRBV6-6 and TRBJ2-7, with 8 bases matching TRBD1. CDR3 length equals 14 residues. Unmatched junction bases numbered 5, after V lost 5 bases and J lost 2 bases. Germline CDR1 is MNHNY and CDR2 is SVGAGI (reference sequence).